This record looks at one T cell receptor (beta chain) sequence and its context. This clone is a singleton in its sample. Its antigen has not been determined. No base qualities exist here, and no much larger clone lies one base off it. In total, roughly 670 healthy bone marrow donors made up the cohort. All cohort members were sampled while nominally healthy, although unrecorded immune exposures were likely present. CMV serostatus was recorded as positive for almost 300 and negative for about 55% of the roughly 700 cohort members, whereas no CMV serostatus was recorded for the donor in question. Every donor gave a peripheral blood sample, and the peripheral blood mononuclear cells from that sample were used for TCR beta sequencing. Genomic DNA was extracted from the blood cell samples with the Qiagen DNeasy Blood Extraction Kit. This record belongs to a study of cytomegalovirus exposure and HLA in healthy donors (dated by TCRdb to about 2017). Broadly, across the study: An earlier analysis of roughly 500 of the donors reported 250 to 300 Gb of sequence data and around 110 million unique TCR beta sequences from roughly 200 million T cells. Among 300 to 450 genotyped donors of the cohort, an average of around 240,000 unique TCR beta nucleotide sequences were sequenced per donor, roughly 20% of them non-productive. A few DR-DQ haplotypes were treated as single units for association and clustering because of strong linkage in the cohort. The study aimed to test whether cataloging public T cell receptors could reveal signatures of past pathogen exposure. Roughly 300 gigabases of sequencing data and around 88 million unique TCR sequences made up an early release that covered over 550 HLA-typed donors. To study patterns of TCR occurrence, a later analysis re-analyzed previously published TCR beta repertoires from more than 550 donors and added high-resolution HLA genotyping. To predict cytomegalovirus infection status, the study brought together high-throughput TCR immunosequencing, statistical association of individual TCRs with disease status, and machine learning. An earlier analysis of some 600 of the donors applied high-throughput TCR beta sequencing to assess whether each TCR beta V gene segment acted as functional or pseudogenic. Along with the approximately 620-subject first cohort, a separate validation cohort of over a hundred different subjects was used. Of the approximately 400 genotyped donors, approximately 80% were placed in the genetic ancestry cluster associated with self-reported Caucasian donors. All discovery cohort repertoires had been generated on a single sequencing platform. In the later analysis, no new phenotypic data were used to find candidate immune exposures; instead, reliance was placed on TCR beta sequences and their occurrence across donors. The number of typed donors differed by locus: roughly 629-640 for A, B, C, DRB1 and DQB1; 522 for DQA1; 606 for DPA1; and roughly 490 for DPB1. HLA typing included class I and class II loci at four-digit resolution. The T cell repertoires of around 730 subjects were profiled by immunosequencing and related to cytomegalovirus serostatus. Genome-wide SNP genotypes for about three fifths of the roughly 670 donors were used in a later genetic analysis, which treated that subset as a discovery cohort. Donor age, sex, ethnicity and CMV serostatus were compiled alongside the repertoire data.

General findings and caveats noted by the study authors: Only TCR beta chains were sequenced in this cohort, and the absence of alpha or paired-chain data limited detectable features. In an earlier analysis of more than 500 of the donors, most TCR beta V segments appeared in productive rearrangements about 87% or about 30% of the time, broadly matching IMGT annotations. Roughly uniform sequencing depth across donors was assumed in presence/absence analyses, although this assumption may not hold. A later genetic analysis reported fewer N-insertions in productive TCRs among donors in an Asian-associated ancestry cluster than the roughly 670-donor mean. Specific HLA alleles were associated with 16,951 TCR beta sequences at a false discovery rate of 0.05 in a later analysis. Because HLA typing was missing for some donors at each locus, association tests included only the typed subset. When HLA alleles, especially DR and DQ, strongly co-occurred, TCR associations were difficult to assign to individual alleles. Over 15 rarely observed V segments, including chromosome 9 orphons, were excluded from the earlier analysis of approximately 500 of the donors because counts were too low. In a later analysis, the rate of TCR association differed among HLA loci, with DRB1 alleles having the most associated TCRs and HLA-C alleles having the fewest. Correlated functional status among segregating V segments might be attributable to linkage disequilibrium, but an unknown experimental factor could not be ruled out. Several of the top co-occurrence clusters appeared to be linked to parvovirus B19, influenza, CMV and Epstein-Barr virus, according to a later analysis. A cluster of highly shared sequence variants was judged likely to be a technical artifact of the sequencing pipeline. According to the authors, the approach could potentially be generalized to other disease states and immunological phenotypes. In a later analysis, HLA-associated TCR beta chains showed more clonal expansion and lower generation probabilities than non-associated chains that were equally common. The classifier was reported to diagnose cytomegalovirus status with high specificity and sensitivity in both the original and validation cohorts. A later analysis found that most CMV-associated TCR beta chains appeared HLA-restricted, with HLA associations seemingly driven largely by CMV exposure. Some IMGT-functional V segments, including TRBV6-2 and TRBV6-3, could not be told apart with the 87-base-pair reads, so those segments were excluded. A further reported finding was that TCR beta sequences accurately predicted the HLA-A and HLA-B alleles for most subjects in the first cohort. In vitro tests confirmed that a few of the cytomegalovirus-associated TCR beta chains recognize cytomegalovirus antigens. The study gave a list of 150 to 200 TCR beta chains associated with cytomegalovirus. Immune exposure information for the cohort was limited to CMV serostatus. While some public TCRs were present in many individuals, most TCR sequences turned up only very rarely across donors. In a later genetic analysis, a missense DCLRE1C variant was associated with V-gene and J-gene trimming of TCR beta chains, and the association was replicated in an independent cohort.

The receptor library was made with the immunoSEQ multiplex PCR assay. A mixture of 60 forward primers for TCR Vbeta segments and 13 reverse primers for TCR Jbeta segments was used in the multiplex PCR. Amplification of the CDR3 region of rearranged TCR beta genes was performed with a multiplex PCR assay on genomic DNA. Amplified TCR beta libraries were sequenced as 87-base-pair reads on the Illumina HiSeq System. The paper's data handling went like this. In a later analysis, some 80 million unique TCR beta chains were counted across the approximately 620 repertoires, and roughly 10 million of these chains were shared by at least two donors. Raw reads were error-corrected and collapsed into unique sequences by a nearest-neighbor algorithm in which closely related sequences were merged to remove PCR and sequencing errors. CDR3 sequences were aligned to IMGT reference sequences to assign V, D and J gene segments. For a sequence to be retained, a match of at least six nucleotides to both a V gene segment and a J gene segment was required. Rearrangements were classified as productive when the CDR3 lacked stop codons and remained in frame with V and J, and all other rearrangements were classified as non-productive. Following IMGT convention, CDR3 was defined as the stretch from the second conserved V-encoded cysteine up to the conserved J-encoded phenylalanine. The earlier analysis of some 580 of the donors excluded any sequence lacking an unambiguous match to a single V gene segment. In an earlier analysis of approximately 590 of the donors, V segments were called functional above 56.7% productive rearrangements and were called segregating when the between-donor standard deviation exceeded 5%. A statistical classification framework was built to diagnose cytomegalovirus status from the catalog of TCR beta chain sequences. A later analysis assigned V and J genes by comparing TCR nucleotide sequences with IMGT/GENE-DB human TR gene sequences. The TCRdist pipeline was used in a later analysis to assign CDR3 sequences and most-parsimonious VDJ recombination scenarios. A later analysis defined each TCR beta chain by its CDR3 amino acid sequence plus V-gene family, and excluded reads lacking a unique V-gene family. A later analysis removed several hundred highly shared, low-generation-probability nucleotide sequences to deal with suspected cross-contamination and a sequencing artifact. A later analysis calculated a clonal expansion index for each public chain from normalized within-repertoire ranks of inferred template counts. A later analysis computed generation probabilities with a VDJ recombination model fitted to out-of-frame rearrangements, and checked the results against IGoR. Hypergeometric tests were used in a later analysis to score TCR-TCR, TCR-HLA and TCR-CMV co-occurrence, with a repertoire-size bias correction applied to the TCR pairs. A later analysis estimated false discovery rates by permuting HLA or CMV assignments 20 times. In a later analysis, co-occurring TCRs were grouped with DBSCAN, and TCRdist sequence similarity was added when clustering was performed within HLA-allele-positive subsets. Co-occurrence clustering excluded repertoires with fewer than 30,000 or more than 120,000 public chains, plus five with anomalous nucleotide sharing. TCRdb re-hosts the immuneACCESS table, in-frame sequences only. Its copies lack some clones; in the studies checked, an unresolved V gene accounts for under half of them, and the cause for the rest is not known. The V and J calls and clone size are taken from that table; D and trimming were inferred from the DNA. In all, the sample holds about 89,000 clones, and roughly two thirds of those were seen once. Over 2% of the sample rests with the top ten.

In the germline V gene (reference sequence), CDR1 corresponds to LNHDA and CDR2 to SQIVND. Unmatched junction bases come to 17, with V trimmed by 4 bases and J by 4 bases. From the cysteine through the phenylalanine, the CDR3 covers 19 amino acids. Only the CDR3 DNA is retained, 57 bases long and in frame from the first base. This TCR was sampled from a human donor in good health. Source material: PBMCs. This chain is built from TRBV19 and TRBJ1-4, with 8 middle bases fitting TRBD1. The CDR3 has the sequence CASSTRSGTGRVVNEKLFF. The base sequence is TGTGCCAGTAGTACTAGATCCGGGACAGGTAGAGTGGTTAATGAAAAACTGTTTTTT.